Listed here are 21 T cell receptor beta chains from one sample, sequenced in a study of blood T cell repertoires in COVID-19. The method was immunoSEQ multiplex PCR; TCRdb's version includes in-frame clones alone and lacks a portion of them. The sample includes 48,000 or so clones, 85% to 90% of them seen just once. The sequenced material came from peripheral blood. Receptors originate from a woman aged 55-69 years with acute or convalescent COVID-19.

CDR3 in amino acids: CASSLYRTGPSYNEQFF. The CDR3 nucleotides read TGTGCCAGCTCACTTTACAGGACAGGGCCTTCCTACAATGAGCAGTTCTTC. V usage is TRBV18 and J usage is TRBJ2-1; TRBD1 agrees at 8 bases. The V gene end was trimmed by 4 bases and the J gene end by 1 base; junction bases not matched to a gene: 9. The germline V gene encodes CDR1 KGHSH and CDR2 LQKENI. The CDR3 loop spans 17 amino acids.

The V and J genes are TRBV5-1 and TRBJ2-7; TRBD2 matches 13 bases. V lost 4 bases to trimming and J lost 8 bases; unmatched junction nucleotides: 9. Germline V gene data show CDR1 as SGHRS and CDR2 as YFSETQ. CDR3 length equals 15 residues. The CDR3 bases are TGCGCCAGCAGCCTAGGGACTAGCGGGGCTTCACAGCAGTACTTC. Protein sequence: CASSLGTSGASQQYF. The full variable domain, in which reference TRBV5-1 and TRBJ2-7 provide the parts outside the CDR3, is KAGVTQTPRYLIKTRGQQVTLSCSPISGHRSVSWYQQTPGQGLQFLFEYFSETQRNKGNFPGRFSGRQFSNSRSEMNVSTLELGDSALYLCASSLGTSGASQQYFGPGTRLTVT.

CDR3 coding DNA: TGTGCCAGCTCACTGGGACAGGGAAAATCCTACGAGCAGTACTTC. Translated, it gives CASSLGQGKSYEQYF. The chain is built from TRBV18 and TRBJ2-7; 9 bases are shared with TRBD1. There are 15 residues in the CDR3. The germline CDR1 and CDR2 sequences are KGHSH and LQKENI. The V segment lost 4 bases and the J segment 1 base; nucleotides outside the gene matches: 5. The variable domain in full, with the rest retrieved from reference TRBV18 and TRBJ2-7, is NAGVMQNPRHLVRRRGQEARLRCSPMKGHSHVYWYRQLPEEGLKFMVYLQKENIIDESGMPKERFSAEFPKEGPSILRIQQVVRGDSAAYFCASSLGQGKSYEQYFGPGTRLTVT.

This chain joins TRBV7-8 and TRBJ2-7, with 14 bases that match TRBD2. V gave up 5 bases and J gave up 4 bases; unmatched junction bases: 13. Looked up from germline, CDR1 is SGHVS and CDR2 is FQNEAQ. The CDR3 has 18 amino acids. Here the CDR3 DNA reads TGTGCCAGCAGCCGACTAGCGGGGGGGCTATTAGTCGGGTACGAGCAGTACTTC. It encodes CASSRLAGGLLVGYEQYF.

This sequence joins TRBV15 and TRBJ2-5; maybe TRBD1 (6 bases). The CDR3 totals 13 residues. Germline V gene lookup returns CDR1 LNHNV and CDR2 YYDKDF (reference sequence). Trimming cost V 0 bases and J 5 bases, with 7 bases left between them. DNA for the CDR3: TGTGCCACCAGCAGAGATAGGGGGGAGACCCAGTACTTC. This sequence encodes CATSRDRGETQYF.

The chain couples TRBV19 to TRBJ2-3, with 12 positions matching TRBD2. V trimming: 6 bases; J trimming: 6 bases; junction bases outside the gene matches: 7. Germline CDR1 and CDR2: LNHDA and SQIVND (reference sequence). CDR3 length equals 15 residues. CDR3 bases: TGTGCCAGTAGAAGACTAGCGGGAGAGTGGGATACGCAGTATTTT. Residues: CASRRLAGEWDTQYF. Together with reference TRBV19 and TRBJ2-3, the CDR3 gives the full variable domain: DGGITQSPKYLFRKEGQNVTLSCEQNLNHDAMYWYRQDPGQGLRLIYYSQIVNDFQKGDIAEGYSVSREKKESFPLTVTSAQKNPTAFYLCASRRLAGEWDTQYFGPGTRLTVL.

The chain is built from TRBV5-8 and TRBJ2-3, with D possibly TRBD2 on 5 matching bases. This CDR3 is 16 amino acids long. Germline CDR1 reads SGHTS; CDR2 reads YDEGEE. V dropped 3 bases and J dropped 1 base, with 15 bases sitting between them. In DNA, the CDR3 is TGTGCCAGCAGCTCGGGAATTATGGCCGGCACAGATACGCAGTATTTT. Amino acid sequence: CASSSGIMAGTDTQYF.

This chain connects TRBV30 to TRBJ1-2; D may be TRBD1 (5 bases). Trimming pared 8 bases from V and 7 bases from J, leaving 20 bases between. The CDR3 is 13 residues long. Germline-derived CDR1 and CDR2 are GTSNPN and SVGIG (reference sequence). CDR3 loop: CAGNRGDCGGYTF. The CDR3 DNA follows: TGTGCCGGAAATCGGGGGGATTGTGGTGGCTACACCTTC.

The chain recombines TRBV30 with TRBJ1-1; D not resolved. There are 12 residues in the CDR3. CDR1 is GTSNPN and CDR2 is SVGIG in the germline V gene (reference sequence). Trimming shortened V by 1 base and J by 1 base, and 4 bases separated the two germline ends. The CDR3 DNA reads TGTGCCTGGAGTGGAGAGAACACTGAAGCTTTCTTT. It codes for CAWSGENTEAFF.

The rearrangement links TRBV4-3 to TRBJ1-3; D is perhaps TRBD1 (6 bases). CDR3 length: 17 amino acids. The V end was cut by 1 base, the J end by 0 bases, with 13 bases between. The germline V gene encodes CDR1 LGHNA and CDR2 YSLEER. CDR3 DNA sequence: TGCGCCAGCAGCCAAGGTTCCAGGACAGCCTCTGGAAACACCATATATTTT. Protein product: CASSQGSRTASGNTIYF.

The J gene is TRBJ2-7, the V gene TRBV3-1 (or the pseudogene TRBV3-2), with 8 bases matching TRBD2. Germline V CDR1 and CDR2: LGHDT, YNNKEL (reference sequence). Losses at the gene ends were 11 bases for V and 4 bases for J; bases not matched to a gene: 4. The CDR3 is made up of 11 amino acids. CDR3 nucleotide sequence: TGTGCCCGGGGGGGCTCATACGAGCAGTACTTC. Translated: CARGGSYEQYF.

V usage is TRBV2 and J usage is TRBJ2-3, with D possibly TRBD1 on 5 matching bases. CDR1 and CDR2 from the germline V gene are SNHLY and FYNNEI. CDR3 length: 13 residues. The V end lost 4 bases, the J end lost 5 bases, and 10 bases lay between the germline ends. This CDR3 reads CASSGGLGDTQYF. CDR3 nucleotide sequence: TGTGCCAGCAGTGGGGGCCTGGGAGATACGCAGTATTTT.

The chain has TRBV30 and TRBJ1-5; 7 bases line up with TRBD1. The CDR3 totals 13 residues. Germline CDR1 and CDR2: GTSNPN and SVGIG (reference sequence). With 5 bases clipped from V and 9 bases from J, the junction kept 10 bases outside the gene matches. The CDR3 DNA reads as TGTGCCTGGGAAGGACGGCCAGGGGGGCCCCAGCATTTT. It codes for CAWEGRPGGPQHF.

This chain joins TRBV29-1 and TRBJ1-5; 7 bases map to TRBD1. The V gene's germline CDR1 is SQVTM and CDR2 ANQGSEA. V lost 4 bases to trimming and J lost 4 bases; unmatched junction nucleotides: 7. The CDR3 runs to 14 residues. CDR3 sequence (DNA): TGCAGCGTTGGACAGGGCGGAGGTAATCAGCCCCAGCATTTT. Its translation: CSVGQGGGNQPQHF. Full variable domain (outside the CDR3, taken from reference TRBV29-1 and TRBJ1-5): SAVISQKPSRDICQRGTSLTIQCQVDSQVTMMFWYRQQPGQSLTLIATANQGSEATYESGFVIDKFPISRPNLTFSTLTVSNMSPEDSSIYLCSVGQGGGNQPQHFGDGTRLSIL.

In DNA form, the CDR3 reads TGCGCCAGCAGCTTGGGGGACAGGGGTTTCTCTGGAAACACCATATATTTT. Its protein is CASSLGDRGFSGNTIYF. The chain has TRBV5-1 and TRBJ1-3, with 10 bases fitting TRBD1. The CDR3 covers 17 residues. The ends lost 0 bases at V and 0 bases at J; junction bases unmatched: 3. The germline CDR1 and CDR2 sequences are SGHRS and YFSETQ.

The chain combines TRBV2 with TRBJ2-2; 7 bases are a match to TRBD2. Germline V gene lookup returns CDR1 SNHLY and CDR2 FYNNEI. J was trimmed by 6 bases and V by 8 bases; bases with no gene match: 6. The CDR3 contains 13 residues. The CDR3 region is CASGLTSAGELFF. In nucleotides, the CDR3 is TGTGCCAGCGGCCTAACTAGCGCCGGGGAGCTGTTTTTT.

The genes are TRBV28 and TRBJ1-4; tentatively, D is TRBD1 (5 bases). Trimming left V 3 bases short and J 4 bases short, with 9 bases between. CDR3 length: 14 amino acids. Per germline, CDR1 MDHEN and CDR2 SYDVKM. The CDR3 loop reads CASSFRQINEKLFF. CDR3 sequence (DNA): TGTGCCAGCAGTTTTAGACAGATTAATGAAAAACTGTTTTTT. The complete variable domain, with remaining parts taken from reference TRBV28 and TRBJ1-4, reads DVKVTQSSRYLVKRTGEKVFLECVQDMDHENMFWYRQDPGLGLRLIYFSYDVKMKEKGDIPEGYSVSREKKERFSLILESASTNQTSMYLCASSFRQINEKLFFGSGTQLSVL.

The chain has TRBV5-6 and TRBJ2-3, with a weak D call TRBD2 (6 bases). V was shortened by 4 bases and J by 3 bases, with 15 bases between the two germline ends. The CDR3 sequence is 15 residues long. Germline values: CDR1 SGHDT, CDR2 YYEEEE. The CDR3 nucleotides are TGTGCCAGCAGCCCCCGGGACTTACCTACAGATACGCAGTATTTT. The encoded protein is CASSPRDLPTDTQYF.

The J gene is TRBJ2-5, the V gene TRBV7-3, with TRBD2 as a possible D gene (6 bases). The CDR3 length is 13 residues. Trimming shortened V by 5 bases and J by 5 bases, and 12 bases separated the two germline ends. CDR1 is SGHTA and CDR2 is FQGTGA in the germline V gene. In DNA form, the CDR3 reads TGTGCCAGCAGCCCCTGGGGGGTGGAGACCCAGTACTTC. Translated, it gives CASSPWGVETQYF.

The chain is built from TRBV5-1 and TRBJ2-7; TRBD2 matches 9 bases. This CDR3 has 15 amino acids. Germline V gene lookup returns CDR1 SGHRS and CDR2 YFSETQ. The V gene end was trimmed by 1 base and the J gene end by 5 bases; junction bases not matched to a gene: 7. CDR3 nucleotides: TGCGCCAGCAGCTTGAGTCGTAGCGGGAGAGACGAGCAGTACTTC. Translating it yields CASSLSRSGRDEQYF.

The genes are TRBV19 and TRBJ2-1; TRBD1 matches at 12 bases. CDR3 length: 15 residues. V shed 11 bases and J 8 bases; nucleotides not matched to a gene: 13. CDR1 and CDR2 from the germline V gene are LNHDA and SQIVND (reference sequence). CDR3 DNA: TGTGCCTGCTCTCGGGGACAGGGGGCACGGGATGAGCAGTTCTTC. Its protein product is CACSRGQGARDEQFF.